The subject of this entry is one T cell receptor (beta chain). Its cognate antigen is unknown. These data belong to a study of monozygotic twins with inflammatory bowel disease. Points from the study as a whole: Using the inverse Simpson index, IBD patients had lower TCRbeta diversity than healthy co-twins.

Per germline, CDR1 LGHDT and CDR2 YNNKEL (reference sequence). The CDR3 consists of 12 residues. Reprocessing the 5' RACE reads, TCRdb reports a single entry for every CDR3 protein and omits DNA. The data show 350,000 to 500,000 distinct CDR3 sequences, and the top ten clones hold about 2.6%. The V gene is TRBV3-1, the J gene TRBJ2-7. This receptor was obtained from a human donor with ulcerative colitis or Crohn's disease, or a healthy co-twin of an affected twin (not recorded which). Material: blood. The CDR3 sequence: CASSQVNREQYF.